This T cell receptor (beta chain) originates from a study of T-cell reconstitution after alpha-beta-depleted transplantation in children. CDR3 length: 16 residues. CDR1 is SGHRS and CDR2 is YFSETQ in the germline V gene. J lost 0 bases, V lost 4 bases, and 9 bases had no gene match. Unique molecular identifiers were incorporated during preparation of the TCRbeta library. TCRdb re-called the PCR reads through MiXCR, storing one row per CDR3 protein. The table includes hundreds of thousands of distinct CDR3 sequences, approximately 13% detected once. This clonotype is termed medium-sized. What it recognizes is unknown. Study-wide points: One year post-transplant, T-cell counts and diversity were largely derived from T cells produced anew. Surviving thymic progenitors and recipient T cells were the source of high TCRbeta diversity at day 60 in some patients. Approximately two months post-transplant, alpha-beta T cells reportedly originated from several hundred expanded graft clones.

This sequence originates from a male patient aged 10-17 years who had a stem cell transplant for acute myeloid leukemia, so the T cells may come from the graft donor. The chain carries TRBV5-1 and TRBJ2-7; 8 bases align to TRBD1. The starting material was PBMCs, mostly from graft donor cells, obtained 360 days after TCRalphabeta/CD19-depleted stem cell transplant. The CDR3 DNA follows: TGCGCCAGCAGCCTGCCCAGGGGGCACCACTCCTACGAGCAGTACTTC. Its protein product is CASSLPRGHHSYEQYF. Supplemented by reference TRBV5-1 and TRBJ2-7, the full variable domain reads KAGVTQTPRYLIKTRGQQVTLSCSPISGHRSVSWYQQTPGQGLQFLFEYFSETQRNKGNFPGRFSGRQFSNSRSEMNVSTLELGDSALYLCASSLPRGHHSYEQYFGPGTRLTVT.